This is a list of T cell receptor beta chains from one sample in a study of cytomegalovirus exposure and HLA in healthy donors. TCRdb keeps only in-frame clones here, not all; method: immunoSEQ multiplex PCR. In the table there are 100,000 to 150,000 clones, over 70% of which are singletons. The sequenced material came from PBMCs. The receptors shown here come from a man aged 18 to 30 in good health and CMV-seropositive. The CDR3 runs from the conserved cysteine through the conserved F or W. The order of the fields is clone size, V gene, J gene, D gene, CDR3 protein, CDR3 DNA. D genes are given only for firm matches. Where a row states a size, it is once, few, many or the class of an expanded clone; other rows omit it.

size: -; V: TRBV29-1; J: TRBJ2-2; D: TRBD1; CDR3: CSVGQGVTGELFF; DNA: TGCAGCGTTGGACAGGGGGTCACCGGGGAGCTGTTTTTT
size: -; V: TRBV4-3; J: TRBJ2-2; D: -; CDR3: CASSQDNWNTGELFF; DNA: TGCGCCAGCAGCCAAGATAACTGGAACACCGGGGAGCTGTTTTTT
size: -; V: TRBV6-1; J: TRBJ1-2; D: TRBD1; CDR3: CASSTGTGGYGYTF; DNA: TGTGCCAGCAGTACCGGGACAGGGGGCTACGGCTACACCTTC
size: once; V: TRBV5-5; J: TRBJ1-5; D: -; CDR3: CASSLTQASYSNQPQHF; DNA: TGTGCCAGCAGCTTGACACAGGCGTCTTATAGCAATCAGCCCCAGCATTTT
size: -; V: TRBV12-1; J: TRBJ1-3; D: -; CDR3: CASPQGTGSGNTIYF; DNA: TGTGCCAGCCCTCAGGGAACCGGATCTGGAAACACCATATATTTT
size: -; V: TRBV19; J: TRBJ1-6; D: -; CDR3: CASSSETAMVYSPLHF; DNA: TGTGCCAGTAGTTCGGAGACAGCCATGGTTTATTCACCCCTCCACTTT
size: -; V: TRBV15; J: TRBJ2-1; D: TRBD1; CDR3: CATSRKKTGWYNEQFF; DNA: TGTGCCACCAGCCGAAAAAAGACAGGGTGGTACAATGAGCAGTTCTTC
size: -; V: TRBV6-9; J: TRBJ2-5; D: -; CDR3: CASRTSGLWYQETQYF; DNA: TGTGCCAGCAGAACCTCCGGGTTGTGGTACCAAGAGACCCAGTACTTC
size: -; V: TRBV27; J: TRBJ2-5; D: TRBD1; CDR3: CASSYRGMIYQETQYF; DNA: TGTGCCAGCAGTTACAGGGGGATGATCTACCAAGAGACCCAGTACTTC
size: once; V: TRBV5-6; J: TRBJ1-1; D: -; CDR3: CASSPSGYEAFF; DNA: TGTGCCAGCAGCCCCTCAGGATATGAAGCTTTCTTT
size: -; V: TRBV5-6; J: TRBJ2-1; D: -; CDR3: CASSSVGPLNEQFF; DNA: TGTGCCAGCAGCTCCGTGGGGCCCCTGAATGAGCAGTTCTTC
size: -; V: TRBV19; J: TRBJ1-2; D: -; CDR3: CASIDSMGRGDGYTF; DNA: TGTGCCAGTATAGACTCGATGGGTAGAGGCGATGGCTACACCTTC
size: -; V: TRBV4-1; J: TRBJ2-1; D: -; CDR3: CASSQVGHPNEQFF; DNA: TGCGCCAGCAGCCAAGTAGGACACCCCAATGAGCAGTTCTTC
size: -; V: TRBV7-9; J: TRBJ2-2; D: -; CDR3: CASKFGGAGELFF; DNA: TGTGCCAGCAAGTTTGGCGGCGCCGGGGAGCTGTTTTTT
size: -; V: TRBV21-1; J: TRBJ2-5; D: -; CDR3: CASSHRQRQETQYF; DNA: TGTGCCAGCAGCCACCGACAGCGCCAAGAGACCCAGTACTTC
size: -; V: TRBV18; J: TRBJ1-2; D: TRBD1; CDR3: CASSLQGAQGYTF; DNA: TGTGCCAGCTCACTTCAGGGGGCGCAGGGCTACACCTTC
size: -; V: TRBV19; J: TRBJ2-3; D: TRBD2; CDR3: CASRTSGGADTQYF; DNA: TGTGCCAGCAGAACTAGCGGGGGAGCAGATACGCAGTATTTT
size: -; V: TRBV7-9; J: TRBJ1-2; D: TRBD1; CDR3: CASSLGGTDYGYTF; DNA: TGTGCCAGCAGCTTAGGAGGGACAGACTATGGCTACACCTTC
size: -; V: TRBV9; J: TRBJ1-2; D: TRBD1; CDR3: CASSVGQGGLGGYTF; DNA: TGTGCCAGCAGCGTAGGACAGGGGGGGCTGGGAGGCTACACCTTC
size: -; V: TRBV5-4; J: TRBJ1-1; D: -; CDR3: CATTTGRAGEAFF; DNA: TGTGCCACCACCACGGGGAGGGCAGGAGAAGCTTTCTTT
size: -; V: TRBV20-1; J: TRBJ1-2; D: -; CDR3: CSARGSYGYTF; DNA: TGCAGTGCTCGGGGGAGTTATGGCTACACCTTC
size: -; V: TRBV6-6; J: TRBJ2-5; D: -; CDR3: CASSYSWGEETQYF; DNA: TGTGCCAGCAGTTACTCATGGGGGGAAGAGACCCAGTACTTC
size: -; V: TRBV19; J: TRBJ1-2; D: -; CDR3: CASSIGGERADGYTF; DNA: TGTGCCAGTAGTATCGGAGGAGAACGCGCCGATGGCTACACCTTC
size: -; V: TRBV29-1; J: TRBJ1-1; D: TRBD1; CDR3: CSVGNPGGNTEAFF; DNA: TGCAGCGTTGGAAACCCAGGGGGAAACACTGAAGCTTTCTTT
size: -; V: TRBV30; J: TRBJ2-1; D: -; CDR3: CAWGSDTFLDNEQFF; DNA: TGTGCCTGGGGGTCGGACACATTTCTGGACAATGAGCAGTTCTTC
size: -; V: TRBV30; J: TRBJ2-7; D: TRBD2; CDR3: CAWSDSGGDEQYF; DNA: TGTGCCTGGAGTGATAGCGGGGGCGACGAGCAGTACTTC
size: -; V: TRBV18; J: TRBJ1-6; D: -; CDR3: CASSLGGENSPLHF; DNA: TGTGCCAGCTCACTTGGGGGGGAAAATTCACCCCTCCACTTT
size: -; V: TRBV10-2; J: TRBJ1-1; D: -; CDR3: CASSRGKAEAFF; DNA: TGCGCCAGCAGTAGGGGGAAGGCTGAAGCTTTCTTT
size: -; V: TRBV4-3; J: TRBJ2-3; D: TRBD1; CDR3: CASSQETTGGRVWGTDTQYF; DNA: TGCGCCAGCAGCCAAGAAACTACAGGGGGACGGGTTTGGGGCACAGATACGCAGTATTTT
size: -; V: TRBV7-2; J: TRBJ1-2; D: -; CDR3: CASSLNREMYGTF; DNA: TGTGCCAGCAGCCTCAACAGGGAAATGTATGGCACCTTC
size: -; V: TRBV15; J: TRBJ2-7; D: TRBD1; CDR3: CATSRDLGRGHYEQYF; DNA: TGTGCCACCAGCAGAGATCTCGGCAGGGGGCACTACGAGCAGTACTTC
size: once; V: TRBV4-1; J: TRBJ2-1; D: -; CDR3: CASSPPPISSYNEQFF; DNA: TGCGCCAGCAGCCCCCCCCCTATAAGCTCCTACAATGAGCAGTTCTTC
size: -; V: TRBV4-1; J: TRBJ1-1; D: -; CDR3: CASSQESGWGEAFF; DNA: TGCGCCAGCAGCCAAGAATCGGGGTGGGGTGAAGCTTTCTTT
size: -; V: TRBV6-1; J: TRBJ2-1; D: -; CDR3: CASSPLGGGNEQFF; DNA: TGTGCCAGCAGCCCCCTAGGGGGGGGCAATGAGCAGTTCTTC
size: -; V: TRBV6-5; J: TRBJ2-7; D: TRBD1; CDR3: CASSNRDRGLSQYF; DNA: TGTGCCAGCAGTAACCGGGACAGGGGGCTTTCCCAGTACTTC
size: -; V: TRBV10-3; J: TRBJ2-1; D: -; CDR3: CAISESENMVDEQFF; DNA: TGTGCCATCAGTGAGTCCGAAAACATGGTCGATGAGCAGTTCTTC
size: -; V: TRBV30; J: TRBJ1-1; D: -; CDR3: CAWRWRGSAEAFF; DNA: TGTGCCTGGAGGTGGCGGGGTAGCGCTGAAGCTTTCTTT
size: -; V: TRBV28; J: TRBJ1-1; D: -; CDR3: CASSGYRRTPEAFF; DNA: TGTGCCAGCAGTGGTTACAGGCGAACACCTGAAGCTTTCTTT
size: -; V: TRBV9; J: TRBJ1-3; D: TRBD1; CDR3: CASSAFRTGGSGNTIYF; DNA: TGTGCCAGCAGCGCCTTTAGGACAGGGGGCTCTGGAAACACCATATATTTT
size: -; V: TRBV5-1; J: TRBJ2-7; D: -; CDR3: CASSSTGTTSSYEQYF; DNA: TGCGCCAGCAGCTCTACCGGGACAACTAGCTCCTACGAGCAGTACTTC
size: -; V: TRBV4-1; J: TRBJ2-3; D: TRBD1; CDR3: CASSQTYRGWDTQYF; DNA: TGCGCCAGCAGCCAAACGTACAGGGGGTGGGATACGCAGTATTTT
size: once; V: TRBV15; J: TRBJ1-6; D: -; CDR3: CATSRGELSYNSPLHF; DNA: TGTGCCACCAGCCGCGGAGAGCTTTCGTATAATTCACCCCTCCACTTT
size: -; V: TRBV7-9; J: TRBJ1-6; D: -; CDR3: CASSLRTADNSPLHF; DNA: TGTGCCAGCAGCTTAAGGACAGCCGATAATTCACCCCTCCACTTT
size: -; V: TRBV14; J: TRBJ1-1; D: -; CDR3: CASSHRGGSTSEAFF; DNA: TGTGCCAGCAGCCATCGGGGGGGGTCGACTTCTGAAGCTTTCTTT
size: -; V: TRBV30; J: TRBJ1-2; D: -; CDR3: CAWRTDDYGYTF; DNA: TGTGCCTGGCGGACAGACGACTATGGCTACACCTTC
size: -; V: TRBV7-2; J: TRBJ1-2; D: -; CDR3: CASSLITPNYGYTF; DNA: TGTGCCAGCAGCTTAATCACACCGAACTATGGCTACACCTTC
size: -; V: TRBV5-6; J: TRBJ1-3; D: -; CDR3: CASQRELSSGNTIYF; DNA: TGTGCCAGCCAACGGGAGCTCTCCTCTGGAAACACCATATATTTT
size: -; V: TRBV7-6; J: TRBJ2-6; D: TRBD2; CDR3: CASSPFNTGGGSGANVLTF; DNA: TGTGCCAGCAGCCCATTTAATACGGGAGGGGGCTCTGGGGCCAACGTCCTGACTTTC
size: few; V: TRBV6-1; J: TRBJ1-5; D: -; CDR3: CASRRSGGNQPQHF; DNA: TGTGCCAGCAGGCGTTCAGGGGGCAATCAGCCCCAGCATTTT
size: few; V: TRBV5-1; J: TRBJ2-7; D: TRBD2; CDR3: CASSSDPRGEYEQYF; DNA: TGCGCCAGCAGCTCGGACCCCCGGGGGGAATACGAGCAGTACTTC
size: -; V: TRBV2; J: TRBJ2-7; D: TRBD2; CDR3: CASSKAGGTYEQYF; DNA: TGTGCCAGCAGTAAAGCGGGAGGGACCTACGAGCAGTACTTC
size: -; V: TRBV14; J: TRBJ2-7; D: -; CDR3: CASSQEPEQPAYEQYF; DNA: TGTGCCAGCAGCCAAGAACCGGAGCAGCCTGCATACGAGCAGTACTTC
size: -; V: TRBV29-1; J: TRBJ2-7; D: TRBD2; CDR3: CSVELASSYEQYF; DNA: TGCAGCGTCGAACTAGCGAGCTCCTACGAGCAGTACTTC
size: -; V: TRBV6-6; J: TRBJ1-1; D: -; CDR3: CASSPPGTAGTEAFF; DNA: TGTGCCAGCAGTCCCCCTGGTACTGCGGGGACTGAAGCTTTCTTT
size: -; V: TRBV5-1; J: TRBJ1-3; D: TRBD1; CDR3: CASSLRGQATPDGNTIYF; DNA: TGCGCCAGCAGCTTGCGGGGACAGGCAACCCCGGATGGAAACACCATATATTTT